These 29 T cell receptor beta chains were sequenced from one sample in a study of T cell responses to AZD1222 COVID-19 vaccine. Only in-frame clones appear in the TCRdb table, and some are missing; sequencing was by immunoSEQ multiplex PCR. The table has approximately 190,000 clones, about 89% seen once. Here the sequenced sample was peripheral blood, taken on day 0 of MenACWY control vaccination. The receptors were gathered from an adult in good health.

This sequence joins TRBV10-3 and TRBJ2-7, with a weak D call TRBD2 (6 bases). V lost 6 bases, J lost 1 base, and 10 bases lay in between. The CDR3 extends over 13 amino acids. Germline CDR1 reads ENHRY; CDR2 reads SYGVKD. The CDR3 spells CAIRGGASYEQYF. The CDR3 DNA follows: TGTGCCATCAGGGGCGGGGCGTCCTACGAGCAGTACTTC.

This chain connects TRBV28 to TRBJ2-7, with D possibly matching TRBD2 (7 bases). V gave up 10 bases and J gave up 3 bases, with 19 bases separating them. Looked up from germline, CDR1 is MDHEN and CDR2 is SYDVKM. The CDR3 sequence is 14 residues long. CDR3 bases: TGTGCCACCGCCTGGGGGGGCGGCGGCTACGAGCAGTACTTC. It specifies CATAWGGGGYEQYF. The variable domain in full, completed from reference TRBV28 and TRBJ2-7, reads DVKVTQSSRYLVKRTGEKVFLECVQDMDHENMFWYRQDPGLGLRLIYFSYDVKMKEKGDIPEGYSVSREKKERFSLILESASTNQTSMYLCATAWGGGGYEQYFGPGTRLTVT.

V usage is TRBV5-1 and J usage is TRBJ1-4; a possible D gene is TRBD1 (6 bases). This CDR3 has 17 amino acids. V lost 3 bases, J lost 0 bases, and 15 bases lay in between. Germline V CDR1 and CDR2: SGHRS, YFSETQ. The DNA of the CDR3 is TGCGCCAGCAGCTCGGATAGAGGGGGGACAACTAATGAAAAACTGTTTTTT. Translated: CASSSDRGGTTNEKLFF. The full variable domain, with the rest looked up from reference TRBV5-1 and TRBJ1-4, is KAGVTQTPRYLIKTRGQQVTLSCSPISGHRSVSWYQQTPGQGLQFLFEYFSETQRNKGNFPGRFSGRQFSNSRSEMNVSTLELGDSALYLCASSSDRGGTTNEKLFFGSGTQLSVL.

The chain is built from TRBV5-6 and TRBJ2-2; D unclear. This CDR3 region has 15 residues. V was pared by 4 bases and J by 1 base, with 11 bases between. The germline V gene encodes CDR1 SGHDT and CDR2 YYEEEE. The CDR3 spells CASSGWLGNTGELFF. CDR3 coding DNA: TGTGCCAGCAGCGGCTGGTTGGGGAACACCGGGGAGCTGTTTTTT.

CDR3 region: CASSEAGWSGGEAFF. CDR3 coding DNA: TGTGCCAGCAGTGAAGCGGGGTGGAGTGGGGGCGAAGCTTTCTTT. This chain joins TRBV2 and TRBJ1-1, with a tentative D call TRBD1 (6 bases). The CDR3 sequence is 15 residues long. Germline V CDR1 and CDR2: SNHLY, FYNNEI. The germline V and J ends were trimmed by 0 bases and 8 bases, with 16 bases remaining between them.

The rearrangement joins TRBV30 to TRBJ2-7, with 8 bases that match TRBD1. V dropped 8 bases and J dropped 5; count of bases not matched to a gene: 11. Per the germline V gene, CDR1 is GTSNPN and CDR2 is SVGIG (reference sequence). The length of the CDR3 is 13 residues. Written as DNA, the CDR3 is TGTGCCGTCTCTAGGCAGGGGGCCGACGAGCAGTACTTC. Amino acid sequence: CAVSRQGADEQYF.

The chain combines TRBV4-1 with TRBJ2-1; D unresolved. With 5 bases removed from V and 7 bases from J, the gap between germline ends came to 9 bases. Germline loops: CDR1 MGHRA, CDR2 YSYEKL. CDR3 size: 12 residues. DNA of the CDR3: TGCGCCAGCAGCGGCTACTTGAATGAGCAGTTCTTC. This encodes CASSGYLNEQFF.

The J gene is TRBJ2-5, the V gene TRBV18; D is perhaps TRBD1 (5 bases). This CDR3 comprises 15 residues. Trimming left V 0 bases short and J 0 bases short, with 8 bases between. CDR1 is KGHSH, CDR2 LQKENI, per germline. CDR3 sequence reads: CASSPPAGNQETQYF. The CDR3 coding sequence is TGTGCCAGCTCACCACCGGCAGGGAACCAAGAGACCCAGTACTTC.

This chain uses TRBV6-5 with TRBJ1-2, with TRBD1 matching 10 bases. CDR1 is MNHEY, CDR2 SVGAGI, per germline. V gave up 6 bases and J gave up 7 bases; unmatched junction bases: 5. The CDR3 spans 13 residues. The CDR3 region is CASRWDRGGGYTF. In nucleotides, the CDR3 is TGTGCCAGCAGATGGGACAGGGGTGGTGGCTACACCTTC.

The V gene is TRBV3-1 (or the pseudogene TRBV3-2), the J gene TRBJ1-1; 7 bases agree with TRBD1. Trimming removed 4 bases from V and 2 bases from J; junction bases left unmatched: 7. Germline V CDR1 and CDR2: LGHDT, YNNKEL (reference sequence). This CDR3 has 15 amino acids. CDR3 in amino acids: CASSPLTGRNTEAFF. Written as DNA, the CDR3 is TGTGCCAGCAGCCCCCTGACAGGGAGAAACACTGAAGCTTTCTTT.

This chain uses TRBV28 with TRBJ1-5; TRBD1 aligns across 7 bases. CDR3 length equals 15 residues. V dropped 6 bases and J dropped 4; count of bases not matched to a gene: 9. Per the germline V gene, CDR1 is MDHEN and CDR2 is SYDVKM. The CDR3 spells CASSRQGSRNQPQHF. DNA of the CDR3: TGTGCCAGCAGCCGACAGGGTTCTCGGAATCAGCCCCAGCATTTT. The variable domain in full, completed from reference TRBV28 and TRBJ1-5, reads DVKVTQSSRYLVKRTGEKVFLECVQDMDHENMFWYRQDPGLGLRLIYFSYDVKMKEKGDIPEGYSVSREKKERFSLILESASTNQTSMYLCASSRQGSRNQPQHFGDGTRLSIL.

This rearrangement joins TRBV7-8 to TRBJ2-7; 9 nucleotides align to TRBD1. V dropped 5 bases and J dropped 5; count of bases not matched to a gene: 28. The CDR3 consists of 21 residues. Germline CDR1 and CDR2: SGHVS and FQNEAQ. In DNA, the CDR3 is TGTGCCAGCAGCCACCCTTTCTGGGGACAGGGACGCCGGTGGGTTTTGGACGAGCAGTACTTC. It encodes CASSHPFWGQGRRWVLDEQYF.

The chain employs TRBV18 and TRBJ2-2; possibly TRBD1 for D (6 bases). Trimming took off 3 bases at V and 7 bases at J, with 18 bases between the two ends. The CDR3 consists of 16 residues. Germline V lookup: CDR1 KGHSH, CDR2 LQKENI. The CDR3 bases are TGTGCCAGCTCACCCCTGGTTGCAGGGGAGAGCGGGGAGCTGTTTTTT. Translated, it gives CASSPLVAGESGELFF.

V usage is TRBV27 and J usage is TRBJ2-5, with 9 bases that match TRBD1. The CDR3 loop spans 16 amino acids. Germline V gene data show CDR1 as MNHEY and CDR2 as SMNVEV (reference sequence). V lost 5 bases, J lost 2 bases, and 9 bases stayed unmatched. The CDR3 here is CASSARTGVSQETQYF. The CDR3 nucleotides read TGTGCCAGCAGTGCAAGGACAGGGGTTAGTCAAGAGACCCAGTACTTC.

This clone was observed a handful of times. V and J are TRBV6-6 and TRBJ2-3; a weak D match, TRBD2 (6 bases). The CDR3 is 14 residues long. V was trimmed by 6 bases and J by 2 bases, leaving 12 bases between them. CDR1 and CDR2 (germline): MNHNY, SVGAGI (reference sequence). The CDR3 spells CASRSEGNTDTQYF. The CDR3 DNA reads TGTGCCAGCAGGTCGGAGGGGAACACAGATACGCAGTATTTT.

The chain carries TRBV13 and TRBJ1-3, with no clear D. CDR3 length equals 15 residues. CDR1 is PRHDT and CDR2 is FYEKMQ in the germline V gene (reference sequence). The ends were cut back, 1 base at V and 0 bases at J, with 7 bases in the middle. For the CDR3, the DNA is TGTGCCAGCAGCTTAGTGGAAAGCTCTGGAAACACCATATATTTT. This sequence encodes CASSLVESSGNTIYF.

The chain employs TRBV28 and TRBJ2-2, with D perhaps being TRBD1 or TRBD2 (5 bases each). V shed 5 bases and J shed 1 base, with 11 bases lying between them. The CDR3 has 15 amino acids. Germline assignment: CDR1 MDHEN and CDR2 SYDVKM. The CDR3, as DNA: TGTGCCAGCAGTCAGGGACGGCGGAACACCGGGGAGCTGTTTTTT. The encoded protein is CASSQGRRNTGELFF.

The chain has TRBV6-5 and TRBJ2-3; 7 nucleotides agree with TRBD2. CDR1 and CDR2 (germline): MNHEY, SVGAGI. This CDR3 region has 16 residues. V lost 4 bases and J lost 6; bases outside the gene matches: 13. CDR3 in DNA: TGTGCCAGCAGTTCCGTCCAGGGCGGGGGAGTTGATACGCAGTATTTT. Translating gives CASSSVQGGGVDTQYF.

CDR3 in DNA: TGTGCCAGCAGCGTAGATTGGACGGGTGAAGCTTTCTTT. This encodes CASSVDWTGEAFF. The V call is TRBV9, the J call TRBJ1-1, with D hard to call. CDR1 is SGDLS, CDR2 YYNGEE, per germline. Between the trimmed V and J ends, which lost 0 bases and 7 bases, there was a span of 10 bases. CDR3 length: 13 amino acids.

V gene TRBV29-1 combines with J gene TRBJ1-2; weak D call: TRBD1 (6 bases). The CDR3 covers 15 residues. V lost 0 bases to trimming and J lost 2 bases, with 13 bases between them. CDR1 SQVTM and CDR2 ANQGSEA come from the germline V gene. Here the CDR3 reads CSVEDQAGANYGYTF. In DNA form, the CDR3 reads TGCAGCGTTGAAGATCAAGCGGGGGCGAACTATGGCTACACCTTC.

This chain links TRBV5-8 with TRBJ1-2; a weak D match, TRBD1 (5 bases). This CDR3 region has 15 residues. CDR1 and CDR2 (germline): SGHTS, YDEGEE. The V gene lost 5 bases and the J gene lost 0 bases, with 14 bases spanning the gap. CDR3 in DNA: TGTGCCAGCAGGGGGGGGAGCGCCTCTAACTATGGCTACACCTTC. Its translation: CASRGGSASNYGYTF.

The V call is TRBV2, the J call TRBJ1-3, with D maybe TRBD1 (5 bases). The V gene's germline CDR1 is SNHLY and CDR2 FYNNEI. Trimming took 1 base from V and 8 from J, leaving 15 bases between them. The CDR3 is 15 amino acids. The CDR3 reads CASSEGWPGPDTIYF. CDR3 coding DNA: TGTGCCAGCAGTGAAGGTTGGCCAGGGCCGGACACCATATATTTT.

This clone was observed a single time. V usage is TRBV7-2 and J usage is TRBJ2-2, with 8 bases matching TRBD1. Losses at the gene ends were 5 bases for V and 2 bases for J; bases not matched to a gene: 4. CDR3 size: 15 residues. CDR1 and CDR2 (germline): SGHTA, FQGNSA. CDR3 residues: CASSRQGANTGELFF. The CDR3 DNA reads TGTGCCAGCAGCCGGCAGGGGGCCAACACCGGGGAGCTGTTTTTT.

V is TRBV7-9 and J is TRBJ1-2, with TRBD1 matching over 10 bases. This CDR3 is built from 17 residues. After removal of 1 base from V and 4 bases from J, the junction contained 9 bases not matched to a gene. The germline V gene has CDR1 SEHNR and CDR2 FQNEAQ (reference sequence). The CDR3, as DNA: TGTGCCAGCAGCTTAGTGGGCGGGACAGGGGATCGCTATGGCTACACCTTC. It yields the protein CASSLVGGTGDRYGYTF.

The chain uses TRBV7-3 and TRBJ2-1; 11 positions agree with TRBD2. Per the germline V gene, CDR1 is SGHTA and CDR2 is FQGTGA. The junction had 2 bases not matched to a gene; V was cut back by 4 bases and J by 6 bases. The CDR3 runs 14 residues. The CDR3 bases are TGTGCCAGCAGCTCTAGCGGGGGGCTCAATGAGCAGTTCTTC. This codes for CASSSSGGLNEQFF.

The chain couples TRBV21-1 to TRBJ1-1; the table calls TRBD1, which could not be checked here. TRBV21-1 is described as a pseudogene. The CDR3 has 16 amino acids. In DNA, the CDR3 is TGTGCCACCTACCCGACAGGGGGCGACGGGAACACTGAAGCTTTCTTT. It translates to CATYPTGGDGNTEAFF.

The J gene is TRBJ2-1, the V gene TRBV18; no clear D. V was trimmed by 1 base and J by 5 bases, leaving 6 bases between them. The CDR3 extends over 13 amino acids. Germline V gene sequence: CDR1 KGHSH, CDR2 LQKENI. In nucleotides, the CDR3 is TGTGCCAGCTCACCACTACCCCACAATGAGCAGTTCTTC. As protein: CASSPLPHNEQFF.

CDR3 residues: CASSHGQDLFF. For the CDR3, the DNA is TGTGCCAGCAGCCATGGACAGGACCTGTTTTTT. This rearrangement joins TRBV6-5 to TRBJ2-2; 7 bases match TRBD1. Germline CDR1 reads MNHEY; CDR2 reads SVGAGI. Germline trimming cut 6 bases from V and 14 bases from J; bases unmatched to any gene: 6. The CDR3 length is 11 residues.

The chain couples TRBV5-1 to TRBJ2-1, with no clear D. This CDR3 has 15 amino acids. Per the germline V gene, CDR1 is SGHRS and CDR2 is YFSETQ. The V end was cut by 0 bases, the J end by 5 bases, with 12 bases between. The chain's CDR3 is CASSLDWGMNNEQFF. In nucleotides, the CDR3 is TGCGCCAGCAGCTTGGATTGGGGAATGAACAATGAGCAGTTCTTC.